Listed below are T cell receptor beta chains from one sample, sequenced in a study of blood T cell repertoires in COVID-19. TCRdb keeps only in-frame clones here, not all; method: immunoSEQ multiplex PCR. The table has under 200,000 clones, over 80% seen once. Sample: peripheral blood. The origin of the receptors is an older woman with acute or convalescent COVID-19. Each CDR3 is given with its conserved first and last residue. The order of the fields is V gene, D gene, clone size, J gene, CDR3 protein, CDR3 DNA. The D gene is left open where the match is weak. Clone size is stated in some rows and not others, as once, few, many or a class when expanded.

v_call: TRBV2; d_call: TRBD1; clone_size: .; j_call: TRBJ2-6; cdr3_aa: CASSDGRGSGANVLTF; cdr3_nt: TGTGCCAGCAGTGATGGCAGGGGGTCTGGGGCCAACGTCCTGACTTTC
v_call: TRBV28; d_call: .; clone_size: .; j_call: TRBJ1-5; cdr3_aa: CASRSARYPRQQPQHF; cdr3_nt: TGTGCCAGCAGAAGCGCTAGGTATCCCCGTCAACAGCCCCAGCATTTT
v_call: TRBV7-9; d_call: TRBD1; clone_size: .; j_call: TRBJ1-1; cdr3_aa: CASSRQGTEAFF; cdr3_nt: TGTGCCAGCAGTCGACAGGGCACTGAAGCTTTCTTT
v_call: TRBV12-3/TRBV12-4; d_call: .; clone_size: .; j_call: TRBJ1-5; cdr3_aa: CASSFQGQKPQHF; cdr3_nt: TGTGCCAGCAGTTTTCAGGGGCAAAAGCCCCAGCATTTT
v_call: TRBV14; d_call: TRBD1; clone_size: once; j_call: TRBJ2-7; cdr3_aa: CASSRPGQGKQYF; cdr3_nt: TGTGCCAGCAGCCGGCCGGGACAGGGGAAGCAGTACTTC
v_call: TRBV7-9; d_call: .; clone_size: .; j_call: TRBJ1-3; cdr3_aa: CASSSQGGENTIYF; cdr3_nt: TGTGCCAGCAGCTCACAGGGTGGAGAAAACACCATATATTTT
v_call: TRBV7-9; d_call: TRBD2; clone_size: .; j_call: TRBJ2-1; cdr3_aa: CASSSRDYSYNEQFF; cdr3_nt: TGTGCCAGCAGCTCGCGGGACTACTCCTACAATGAGCAGTTCTTC
v_call: TRBV6-6; d_call: .; clone_size: .; j_call: TRBJ2-5; cdr3_aa: CASSYSTLDQETQYF; cdr3_nt: TGTGCCAGCAGTTACTCGACACTTGACCAAGAGACCCAGTACTTC
v_call: TRBV5-1; d_call: TRBD2; clone_size: .; j_call: TRBJ2-2; cdr3_aa: CASSSGLAGMNTGELFF; cdr3_nt: TGCGCCAGCAGTTCGGGACTAGCGGGGATGAACACCGGGGAGCTGTTTTTT
v_call: TRBV5-1; d_call: TRBD1; clone_size: .; j_call: TRBJ1-5; cdr3_aa: CASSLGQGGQPQHF; cdr3_nt: TGCGCCAGCAGCTTAGGACAGGGAGGTCAGCCCCAGCATTTT
v_call: TRBV3-1/TRBV3-2; d_call: .; clone_size: .; j_call: TRBJ1-4; cdr3_aa: CASSQEGSGGLYEKLFF; cdr3_nt: TGTGCCAGCAGCCAAGAGGGTTCGGGGGGTCTGTATGAAAAACTGTTTTTT
v_call: TRBV5-6; d_call: TRBD1; clone_size: .; j_call: TRBJ2-5; cdr3_aa: CASIYRDRGSKTQYF; cdr3_nt: TGTGCCAGCATCTACCGGGACAGGGGTTCTAAGACCCAGTACTTC
v_call: TRBV3-1/TRBV3-2; d_call: .; clone_size: .; j_call: TRBJ1-1; cdr3_aa: CASSQGPGITEAFF; cdr3_nt: TGTGCCAGCAGCCAAGGGCCCGGGATCACTGAAGCTTTCTTT
v_call: TRBV11-3; d_call: .; clone_size: .; j_call: TRBJ1-1; cdr3_aa: CASSPSGMNTEAFF; cdr3_nt: TGTGCCAGCAGCCCTTCGGGAATGAACACTGAAGCTTTCTTT
v_call: TRBV30; d_call: .; clone_size: .; j_call: TRBJ1-1; cdr3_aa: CAWSVLRGVNTEAFF; cdr3_nt: TGTGCCTGGAGTGTTCTGCGGGGCGTGAACACTGAAGCTTTCTTT
v_call: TRBV18; d_call: TRBD1; clone_size: .; j_call: TRBJ2-3; cdr3_aa: CASSPLDRHSTDTQYF; cdr3_nt: TGTGCCAGCTCACCACTGGACAGGCACAGCACAGATACGCAGTATTTT
v_call: TRBV6-5; d_call: TRBD1; clone_size: .; j_call: TRBJ1-1; cdr3_aa: CASSYRTGGVNTEAFF; cdr3_nt: TGTGCCAGCAGTTACCGGACAGGGGGGGTGAACACTGAAGCTTTCTTT
v_call: TRBV5-4; d_call: .; clone_size: .; j_call: TRBJ2-7; cdr3_aa: CASSPGTSFEQYF; cdr3_nt: TGTGCCAGCAGCCCCGGGACATCCTTCGAGCAGTACTTC
v_call: TRBV13; d_call: TRBD1; clone_size: .; j_call: TRBJ1-2; cdr3_aa: CASSSGTGGLNGYTF; cdr3_nt: TGTGCCAGCAGCTCCGGGACAGGGGGATTAAATGGCTACACCTTC
v_call: TRBV5-4; d_call: TRBD2; clone_size: .; j_call: TRBJ2-2; cdr3_aa: CASSLGLAGGTRELFF; cdr3_nt: TGTGCCAGCAGCCTGGGACTAGCGGGGGGAACCAGGGAGCTGTTTTTT
v_call: TRBV28; d_call: TRBD1; clone_size: .; j_call: TRBJ2-1; cdr3_aa: CASVGEGLGQGHHSSYNEQFF; cdr3_nt: TGTGCCAGCGTGGGAGAGGGTTTGGGACAGGGACACCACAGCTCCTACAATGAGCAGTTCTTC
v_call: TRBV19; d_call: .; clone_size: .; j_call: TRBJ2-7; cdr3_aa: CASSIGGGEQYF; cdr3_nt: TGTGCCAGTAGTATAGGAGGGGGCGAGCAGTACTTC
v_call: TRBV2; d_call: .; clone_size: .; j_call: TRBJ2-3; cdr3_aa: CASSLDQGRSTDTQYF; cdr3_nt: TGTGCCAGCAGTCTCGATCAGGGAAGGAGTACAGATACGCAGTATTTT
v_call: TRBV6-4; d_call: TRBD2; clone_size: .; j_call: TRBJ2-3; cdr3_aa: CASSDSLAGVDTQYF; cdr3_nt: TGTGCCAGCAGTGACTCGTTAGCGGGGGTAGATACGCAGTATTTT